This TCR beta chain appears in the sequencing data of a study of monozygotic twins with inflammatory bowel disease. Findings and caveats of the study: A single strong clonotype or signal linked to IBD was not supported. Reduced clonotype sharing with other individuals was observed in IBD patients relative to healthy twins, especially with disease activity. Healthy co-twins exceeded IBD patients in TCRbeta diversity as measured by inverse Simpson.

TCRdb reanalyzed the 5' RACE reads and collapses them to one entry per CDR3 protein, without DNA. The specimen's table records 200,000 to 250,000 distinct CDR3 sequences. About this clonotype itself: Its antigen is as yet unknown.

The CDR3 has 14 residues. Germline CDR1 SGHKS, CDR2 YYEKEE (reference sequence). The blood volume drawn from each donor was roughly 2.7 ml. The clonotype originates from a human donor with ulcerative colitis or Crohn's disease, or a healthy co-twin of an affected twin (not recorded which). Sequences were obtained from blood. V gene TRBV5-5 combines with J gene TRBJ1-5; lacking DNA, the TRBD1 call made by TCRdb goes unchecked. The CDR3 protein is CASSWTGGNQPQHF.